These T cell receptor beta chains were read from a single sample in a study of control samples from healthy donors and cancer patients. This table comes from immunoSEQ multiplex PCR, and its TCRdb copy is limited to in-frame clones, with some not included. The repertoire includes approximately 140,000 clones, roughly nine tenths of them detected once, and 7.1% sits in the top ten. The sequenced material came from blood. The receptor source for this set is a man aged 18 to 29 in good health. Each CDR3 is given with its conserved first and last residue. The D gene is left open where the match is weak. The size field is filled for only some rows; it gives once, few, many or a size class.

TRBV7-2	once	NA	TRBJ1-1	CASSPGVSSGTEAFF	TGTGCCAGCAGCCCGGGGGTATCCTCGGGGACTGAAGCTTTCTTT
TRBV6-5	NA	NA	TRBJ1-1	CASSYRGRETEAFF	TGTGCCAGCAGTTACAGGGGGAGGGAGACTGAAGCTTTCTTT
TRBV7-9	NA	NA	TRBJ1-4	CASSLGGGIREKLFF	TGTGCCAGCAGCTTAGGCGGGGGTATAAGAGAAAAACTGTTTTTT
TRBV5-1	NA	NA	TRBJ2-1	CASSLQGPPDNEQFF	TGCGCCAGCAGCTTACAGGGCCCACCCGACAATGAGCAGTTCTTC
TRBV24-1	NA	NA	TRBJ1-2	CATSDNYGYTF	TGTGCCACCAGTGATAACTATGGCTACACCTTC
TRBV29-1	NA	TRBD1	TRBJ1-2	CSALPPGTDYGYTF	TGCAGCGCCCTCCCTCCGGGGACAGATTATGGCTACACCTTC
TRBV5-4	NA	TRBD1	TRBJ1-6	CASSLKDRANSPLHF	TGTGCCAGCAGCTTGAAGGACAGGGCGAATTCACCCCTCCACTTT
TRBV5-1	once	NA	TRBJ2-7	CASSLGSVYEQYF	TGCGCCAGCAGCCTCGGATCCGTCTACGAGCAGTACTTC
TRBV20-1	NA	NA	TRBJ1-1	CSASLRTEVAFF	TGCAGTGCTAGTCTGAGGACGGAGGTTGCTTTCTTT
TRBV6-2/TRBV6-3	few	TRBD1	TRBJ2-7	CASSYLDRVVGEQYF	TGTGCCAGCAGTTACTTGGACAGGGTGGTTGGCGAGCAGTACTTC
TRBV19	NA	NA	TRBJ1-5	CASSDQDPSLNQPQHF	TGTGCCAGTAGTGACCAGGACCCCAGCCTAAATCAGCCCCAGCATTTT
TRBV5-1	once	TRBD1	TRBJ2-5	CASSRGQGTETQYF	TGCGCCAGCAGCCGGGGACAGGGGACGGAGACCCAGTACTTC
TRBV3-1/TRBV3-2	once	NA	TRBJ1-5	CASSQVSGQPQHF	TGTGCCAGCAGCCAAGTCTCAGGTCAGCCCCAGCATTTT
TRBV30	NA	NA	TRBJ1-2	CAWSTQNKPNYGYTF	TGTGCCTGGAGTACTCAGAACAAACCCAACTATGGCTACACCTTC
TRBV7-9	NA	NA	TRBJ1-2	CASALSAGQHGYTF	TGTGCCAGCGCTCTTTCTGCAGGGCAACATGGCTACACCTTC
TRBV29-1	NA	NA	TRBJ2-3	CSVEQVGTDTQYF	TGCAGCGTTGAACAAGTAGGGACAGATACGCAGTATTTT
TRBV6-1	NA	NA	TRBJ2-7	CASSDQGSDYEQYF	TGTGCCAGCAGTGATCAGGGGTCCGACTACGAGCAGTACTTC
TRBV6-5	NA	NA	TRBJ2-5	CASSSLDQETQYF	TGTGCCAGCAGTTCTCTGGACCAAGAGACCCAGTACTTC
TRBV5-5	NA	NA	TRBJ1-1	CASLPRGQLNTEAFF	TGTGCCAGCCTCCCCCGAGGGCAGCTGAACACTGAAGCTTTCTTT
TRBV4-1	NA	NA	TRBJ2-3	CASSRGAGGSTDTQYF	TGCGCCAGCAGCCGGGGGGCCGGGGGGAGCACAGATACGCAGTATTTT
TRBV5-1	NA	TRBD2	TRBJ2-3	CASSRTSYEDTQYF	TGCGCCAGCAGCAGGACTAGTTATGAGGATACGCAGTATTTT
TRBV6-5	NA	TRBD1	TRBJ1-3	CASIGTGGYGNTIYF	TGTGCCAGCATCGGGACAGGGGGCTATGGAAACACCATATATTTT
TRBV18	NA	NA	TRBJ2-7	CASSPLGMPPYEQYF	TGTGCCAGCTCACCGTTGGGCATGCCCCCCTACGAGCAGTACTTC
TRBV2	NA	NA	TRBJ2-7	CASIFSRGGRREQYF	TGTGCCAGCATTTTCAGCCGAGGGGGGCGTAGGGAGCAGTACTTC
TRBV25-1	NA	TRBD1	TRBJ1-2	CASSERGQGDGYTF	TGTGCCAGCAGTGAAAGGGGGCAGGGGGATGGCTACACCTTC
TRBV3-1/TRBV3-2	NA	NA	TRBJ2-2	CASSADPVGQKKIYTGELFF	TGTGCCAGCAGCGCCGATCCAGTGGGACAAAAGAAAATTTACACCGGGGAGCTGTTTTTT
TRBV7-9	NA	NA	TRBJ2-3	CASSLYREGSDTQYF	TGTGCCAGCAGCTTATATCGTGAGGGCTCAGATACGCAGTATTTT
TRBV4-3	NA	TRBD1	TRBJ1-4	CASSQDFRAGGNEKLFF	TGCGCCAGCAGCCAAGATTTCAGGGCAGGGGGCAATGAAAAACTGTTTTTT
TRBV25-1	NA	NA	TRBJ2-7	CASSPGARGPYEQYF	TGTGCCAGCAGCCCGGGGGCGAGAGGCCCCTACGAGCAGTACTTC
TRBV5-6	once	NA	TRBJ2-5	CASSLAGYQETQYF	TGTGCCAGCAGCTTGGCTGGATACCAAGAGACCCAGTACTTC
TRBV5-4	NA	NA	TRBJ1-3	CASSLGAVANTIYF	TGTGCCAGCAGCTTGGGGGCCGTGGCAAACACCATATATTTT
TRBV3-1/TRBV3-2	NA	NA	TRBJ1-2	CASSQDYSSRRGYTF	TGTGCCAGCAGCCAAGATTACAGCAGTCGCAGGGGCTACACCTTC
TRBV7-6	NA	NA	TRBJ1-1	CASSLLFEGMNTEAFF	TGTGCCAGCAGCTTGTTATTCGAGGGCATGAACACTGAAGCTTTCTTT
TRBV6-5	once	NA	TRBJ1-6	CASSFGTRDSPLHF	TGTGCCAGCAGTTTCGGGACTCGGGATTCACCCCTCCACTTT
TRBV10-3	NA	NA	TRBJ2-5	CAISETGIETQYF	TGTGCCATCAGTGAGACAGGGATTGAGACCCAGTACTTC
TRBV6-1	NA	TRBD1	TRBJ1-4	CASSGGTGGWGEKLFF	TGTGCCAGCAGTGGGGGGACAGGGGGCTGGGGTGAAAAACTGTTTTTT
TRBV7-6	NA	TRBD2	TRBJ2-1	CASSLTTSGGFGEQFF	TGTGCCAGCAGCTTGACGACTAGCGGGGGTTTCGGTGAGCAGTTCTTC